What follows are 17 T cell receptor beta chains derived from one specimen sequenced in a study of T cell changes during pregnancy in multiple sclerosis. Sequencing used immunoSEQ multiplex PCR; TCRdb keeps in-frame clones, though not all of them. The top ten hold about 1% of the sample, which has under 100,000 clones, about 95% seen once. The sequenced sample was peripheral blood, obtained in the second trimester of pregnancy. The receptors stem from a female donor with multiple sclerosis, enrolled in a pregnancy study.

V is TRBV28 and J is TRBJ2-5; D is possibly TRBD2 (5 bases). The CDR3 covers 13 residues. Trimming took off 3 bases at V and 1 base at J, with 6 bases between the two ends. Germline-derived CDR1 and CDR2 are MDHEN and SYDVKM. The CDR3 sequence is CASSFGIQETQYF. As DNA, the CDR3 is TGTGCCAGCAGTTTCGGGATCCAAGAGACCCAGTACTTC.

The chain employs TRBV19 and TRBJ1-5; TRBD1 is a possible D gene (6 bases). Per the germline V gene, CDR1 is LNHDA and CDR2 is SQIVND (reference sequence). Trimming took 4 bases from V and 5 from J, leaving 15 bases between them. The CDR3 has 15 residues. CDR3 loop: CASSTGTTPDQPQHF. The CDR3 DNA reads TGTGCCAGTAGTACCGGGACAACCCCGGATCAGCCCCAGCATTTT.

The chain recombines TRBV5-1 with TRBJ2-3; TRBD1 might be the D (5 bases). Trimming pared 8 bases from V and 0 bases from J, leaving 13 bases between. The CDR3 runs to 14 residues. Germline V gene sequence: CDR1 SGHRS, CDR2 YFSETQ. The CDR3 coding sequence is TGCGCCAGTGAGAAGGGGTCTAGCACAGATACGCAGTATTTT. Its translation is CASEKGSSTDTQYF.

This chain uses TRBV4-2 with TRBJ2-3; 11 positions match TRBD2. Per germline, CDR1 LGHNA and CDR2 YNFKEQ. There are 16 residues in the CDR3. With 1 base clipped from V and 4 bases from J, the junction kept 4 bases outside the gene matches. The CDR3 is CASSQALGLAADTQYF. For the CDR3, the DNA is TGTGCCAGCAGCCAAGCCCTGGGACTAGCGGCAGATACGCAGTATTTT.

This rearrangement joins TRBV6-5 to TRBJ1-5, with D possibly TRBD1 on 5 matching bases. Germline CDR1 is MNHEY and CDR2 is SVGAGI. Trimming pared 4 bases from V and 4 bases from J, leaving 8 bases between. This CDR3 has 13 residues. CDR3 sequence (DNA): TGTGCCAGCAGTTCCGACAGAAATCAGCCCCAGCATTTT. Its protein is CASSSDRNQPQHF.

V gene TRBV30 combines with J gene TRBJ2-7, with a tentative D call TRBD2 (5 bases). Germline V gives CDR1 GTSNPN, CDR2 SVGIG (reference sequence). The CDR3 has 16 amino acids. Deletions cut 8 bases from V and 4 bases from J, with 27 bases between. DNA for the CDR3: TGTGCCGTGACTCGTGGCCGGGCTAGCAGGAGATACGAGCAGTACTTC. Amino acid sequence: CAVTRGRASRRYEQYF.

This clone was counted a single time. This chain joins TRBV18 and TRBJ2-7; D gene ambiguous. V was pared by 2 bases and J by 2 bases, with 4 bases between. From germline, CDR1 is KGHSH and CDR2 LQKENI. The CDR3 length is 12 residues. CDR3 nucleotides: TGTGCCAGCTCACCATACACCTACGAGCAGTACTTC. Amino acids: CASSPYTYEQYF.

The chain has TRBV5-1 and TRBJ1-5; D is perhaps TRBD1 (5 bases). V was clipped by 4 bases and J by 3 bases, with 14 bases between them. The CDR3 spans 15 residues. In germline, CDR1 is SGHRS, CDR2 YFSETQ. In DNA form, the CDR3 reads TGCGCCAGCAGCCCTGCCTATGGGGCCAATCAGCCCCAGCATTTT. It codes for CASSPAYGANQPQHF.

This chain uses TRBV4-2 with TRBJ2-1; D possibly corresponds to TRBD2 (5 bases). This CDR3 spans 17 amino acids. V gave up 4 bases and J gave up 0 bases, with 16 bases separating them. CDR1 is LGHNA, CDR2 YNFKEQ, per germline. The CDR3 bases are TGTGCCAGCAGCCCCGCTCTAGCTCCAACCTCCTACAATGAGCAGTTCTTC. Protein sequence: CASSPALAPTSYNEQFF.

V and J are TRBV5-1 and TRBJ2-7; a possible D gene is TRBD1 (6 bases). The CDR3 runs 14 residues. Trimming took 2 bases from V and 3 from J, leaving 12 bases between them. Germline CDR1 is SGHRS and CDR2 is YFSETQ. CDR3 region: CASSFRGQSYEQYF. Here the CDR3 DNA reads TGCGCCAGCAGCTTTCGGGGACAAAGCTACGAGCAGTACTTC.

Only one count was recorded for this clone. V usage is TRBV7-2 and J usage is TRBJ2-7; D is unresolved. The V gene's germline CDR1 is SGHTA and CDR2 FQGNSA. The V end lost 1 base, the J end lost 3 bases, and 7 bases lay between the germline ends. This CDR3 has 13 amino acids. CDR3 protein: CASSLETGYEQYF. The DNA of the CDR3 is TGTGCCAGCAGCTTAGAGACGGGCTACGAGCAGTACTTC.

V usage is TRBV11-3 and J usage is TRBJ1-1; 9 bases are a match to TRBD1. Germline lookup yields CDR1 SGHNT and CDR2 YENEEA. Losses at the gene ends were 5 bases for V and 6 bases for J; bases not matched to a gene: 4. This CDR3 spans 13 amino acids. The CDR3 protein is CASSEGTGPEAFF. The CDR3 DNA is TGTGCCAGCAGCGAGGGGACAGGGCCTGAAGCTTTCTTT. The whole variable domain, remainder taken from reference TRBV11-3 and TRBJ1-1, is EAGVVQSPRYKIIEKKQPVAFWCNPISGHNTLYWYLQNLGQGPELLIRYENEEAVDDSQLPKDRFSAERLKGVDSTLKIQPAELGDSAVYLCASSEGTGPEAFFGQGTRLTVV.

The J gene is TRBJ1-1, the V gene TRBV19; D not certain. The germline V gene encodes CDR1 LNHDA and CDR2 SQIVND (reference sequence). CDR3 size: 14 residues. V was shortened by 5 bases and J by 4 bases, with 14 bases between the two germline ends. The CDR3 is CASSFGFAVTEAFF. In DNA form, the CDR3 reads TGTGCCAGTAGTTTTGGGTTCGCGGTCACTGAAGCTTTCTTT.

This chain connects TRBV7-3 to TRBJ2-2; 9 nucleotides match TRBD1. V dropped 5 bases and J dropped 0; count of bases not matched to a gene: 1. Per the germline V gene, CDR1 is SGHTA and CDR2 is FQGTGA. This CDR3 has 15 residues. For the CDR3, the DNA is TGTGCCAGCAGCCGACAGGGGGCGAACACCGGGGAGCTGTTTTTT. This encodes CASSRQGANTGELFF. The variable domain in full, completed from reference TRBV7-3 and TRBJ2-2, reads GAGVSQTPSNKVTEKGKYVELRCDPISGHTALYWYRQSLGQGPEFLIYFQGTGAADDSGLPNDRFFAVRPEGSVSTLKIQRTERGDSAVYLCASSRQGANTGELFFGEGSRLTVL.

The chain joins TRBV30 to TRBJ2-1; no firm D call. Germline V gives CDR1 GTSNPN, CDR2 SVGIG (reference sequence). Trimming pared 0 bases from V and 9 bases from J, leaving 12 bases between. The CDR3 is 13 residues long. The CDR3 DNA follows: TGTGCCTGGAGTGTTTTAGTCTCGGGTGAGCAGTTCTTC. Protein sequence: CAWSVLVSGEQFF.

The chain is built from TRBV5-5 and TRBJ1-5; D not certain. The CDR3 has 16 amino acids. Germline V gene data show CDR1 as SGHKS and CDR2 as YYEKEE (reference sequence). Trimming removed 2 bases at V and 0 bases at J, with 12 bases between. CDR3 DNA: TGTGCCAGCAGCTTCCCGATCGGGGATAGCAATCAGCCCCAGCATTTT. Residues: CASSFPIGDSNQPQHF.

This clone was observed a single time. The chain joins TRBV9 to TRBJ2-1; TRBD2 agrees at 8 bases. CDR1 is SGDLS and CDR2 is YYNGEE in the germline V gene. The CDR3 runs to 17 residues. V shed 0 bases and J 8 bases; nucleotides not matched to a gene: 13. The CDR3 sequence is CASSVAVASGYKYEQFF. The CDR3 coding sequence is TGTGCCAGCAGCGTAGCCGTGGCTAGCGGGTATAAGTATGAGCAGTTCTTC.